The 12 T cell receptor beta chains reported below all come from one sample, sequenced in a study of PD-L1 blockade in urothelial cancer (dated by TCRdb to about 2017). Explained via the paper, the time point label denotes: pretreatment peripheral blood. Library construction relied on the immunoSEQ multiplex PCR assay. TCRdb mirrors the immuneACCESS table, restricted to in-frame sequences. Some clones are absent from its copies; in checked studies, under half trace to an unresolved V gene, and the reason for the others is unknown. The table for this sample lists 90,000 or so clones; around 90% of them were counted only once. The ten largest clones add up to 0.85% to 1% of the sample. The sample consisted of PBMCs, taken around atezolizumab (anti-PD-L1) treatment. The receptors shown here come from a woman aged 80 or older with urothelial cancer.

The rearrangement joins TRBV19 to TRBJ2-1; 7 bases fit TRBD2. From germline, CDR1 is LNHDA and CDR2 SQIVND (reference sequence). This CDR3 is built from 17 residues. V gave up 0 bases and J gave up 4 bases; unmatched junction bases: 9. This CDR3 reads CASSIDLGGSRYNEQFF. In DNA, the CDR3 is TGTGCCAGTAGTATAGATCTTGGCGGGAGCAGGTACAATGAGCAGTTCTTC.

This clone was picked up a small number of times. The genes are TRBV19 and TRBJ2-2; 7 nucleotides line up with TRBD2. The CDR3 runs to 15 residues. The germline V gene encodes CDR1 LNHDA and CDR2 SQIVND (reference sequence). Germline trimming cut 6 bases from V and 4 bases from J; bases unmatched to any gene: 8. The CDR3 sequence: CASSSGLAVTGELFF. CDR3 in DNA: TGTGCCAGTAGCTCGGGGCTAGCGGTCACCGGGGAGCTGTTTTTT.

The CDR3 protein is CASSLRQAALNEKLFF. The DNA for the CDR3 is TGTGCCAGCAGCCTGAGACAGGCGGCACTTAATGAAAAACTGTTTTTT. The rearrangement uses TRBV2 and TRBJ1-4; a weak D match, TRBD1 (6 bases). The CDR3 length is 16 residues. V was cut by 6 bases and J by 4 bases, with 18 bases left in between. Germline lookup yields CDR1 SNHLY and CDR2 FYNNEI.

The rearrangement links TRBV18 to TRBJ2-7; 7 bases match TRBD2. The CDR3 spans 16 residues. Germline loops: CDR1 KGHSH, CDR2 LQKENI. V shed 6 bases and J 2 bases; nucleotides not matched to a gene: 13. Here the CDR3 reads CASSQSGAGGPYEQYF. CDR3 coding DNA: TGTGCCAGCTCCCAGAGCGGGGCAGGAGGCCCCTACGAGCAGTACTTC.

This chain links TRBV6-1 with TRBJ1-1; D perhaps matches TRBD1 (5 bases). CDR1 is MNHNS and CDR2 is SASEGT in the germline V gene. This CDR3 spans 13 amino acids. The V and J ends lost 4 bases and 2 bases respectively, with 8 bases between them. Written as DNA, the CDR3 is TGTGCCAGCAGTGGGACACCAAACACTGAAGCTTTCTTT. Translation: CASSGTPNTEAFF.

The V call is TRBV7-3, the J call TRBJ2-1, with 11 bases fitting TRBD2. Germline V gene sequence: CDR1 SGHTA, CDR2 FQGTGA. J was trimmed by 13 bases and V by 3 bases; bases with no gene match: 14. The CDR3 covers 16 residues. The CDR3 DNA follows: TGTGCCAGCAGCTTGCGCTCGGGACTAGCGGACTCGGCCCAGTTCTTC. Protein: CASSLRSGLADSAQFF.

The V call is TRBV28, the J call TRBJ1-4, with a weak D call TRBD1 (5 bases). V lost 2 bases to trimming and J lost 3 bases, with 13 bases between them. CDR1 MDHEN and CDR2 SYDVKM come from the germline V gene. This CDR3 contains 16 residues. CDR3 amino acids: CASSLGTGVANEKLFF. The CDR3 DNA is TGTGCCAGCAGTTTAGGGACGGGGGTTGCTAATGAAAAACTGTTTTTT.

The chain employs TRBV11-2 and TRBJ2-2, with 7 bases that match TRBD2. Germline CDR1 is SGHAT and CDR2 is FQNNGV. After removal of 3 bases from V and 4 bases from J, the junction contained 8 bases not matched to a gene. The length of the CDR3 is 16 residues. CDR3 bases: TGTGCCAGCAGCTTCCTTCCGGGAGGAGGCACCGGGGAGCTGTTTTTT. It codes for CASSFLPGGGTGELFF.

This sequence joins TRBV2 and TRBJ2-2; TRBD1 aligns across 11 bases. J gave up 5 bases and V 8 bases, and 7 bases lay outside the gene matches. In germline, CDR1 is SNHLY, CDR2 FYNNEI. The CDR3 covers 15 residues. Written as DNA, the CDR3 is TGTGCCAGCTGCAGGGACAGGGGGTCAACCGGGGAGCTGTTTTTT. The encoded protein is CASCRDRGSTGELFF.

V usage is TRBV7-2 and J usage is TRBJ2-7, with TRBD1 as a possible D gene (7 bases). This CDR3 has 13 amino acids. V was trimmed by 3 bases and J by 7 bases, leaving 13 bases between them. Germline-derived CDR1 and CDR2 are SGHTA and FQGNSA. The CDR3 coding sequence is TGTGCCAGCAGCTTTGACAGGGCGGGGGAGCAGTACTTC. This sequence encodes CASSFDRAGEQYF.

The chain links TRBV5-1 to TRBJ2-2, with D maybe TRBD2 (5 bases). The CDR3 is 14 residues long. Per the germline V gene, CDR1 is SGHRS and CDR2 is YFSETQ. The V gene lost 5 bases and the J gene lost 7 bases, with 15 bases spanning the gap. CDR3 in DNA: TGCGCCAGCAGACCCGCCAGGACTGACGGGGAGCTGTTTTTT. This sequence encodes CASRPARTDGELFF.

CDR3 sequence (DNA): TGTGCCAGCAGGCCCGACAGAACCTCTCTGAACACTGAAGCTTTCTTT. Translated, it gives CASRPDRTSLNTEAFF. The rearrangement joins TRBV28 to TRBJ1-1; tentative D call: TRBD1 (5 bases). V was trimmed by 6 bases and J by 0 bases, leaving 17 bases between them. The CDR3 loop spans 16 amino acids. Germline V gives CDR1 MDHEN, CDR2 SYDVKM.